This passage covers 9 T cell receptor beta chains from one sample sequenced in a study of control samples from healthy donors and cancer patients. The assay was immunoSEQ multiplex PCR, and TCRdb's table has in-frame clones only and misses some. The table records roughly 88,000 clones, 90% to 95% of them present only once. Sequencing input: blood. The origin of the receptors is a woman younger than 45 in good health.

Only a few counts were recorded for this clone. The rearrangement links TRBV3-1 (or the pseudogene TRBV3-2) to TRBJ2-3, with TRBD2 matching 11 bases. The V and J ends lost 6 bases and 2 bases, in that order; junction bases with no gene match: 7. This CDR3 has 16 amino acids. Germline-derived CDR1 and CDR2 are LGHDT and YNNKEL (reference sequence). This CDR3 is CASSRLTSGVTDTQYF. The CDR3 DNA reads TGTGCCAGCAGTCGCCTGACTAGCGGGGTCACAGATACGCAGTATTTT.

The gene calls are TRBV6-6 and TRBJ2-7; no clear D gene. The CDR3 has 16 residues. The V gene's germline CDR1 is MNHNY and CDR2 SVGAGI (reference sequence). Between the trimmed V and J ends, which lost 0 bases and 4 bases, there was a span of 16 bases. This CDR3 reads CASSYSFRNSDYEQYF. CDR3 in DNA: TGTGCCAGCAGTTACTCGTTCCGGAACTCCGATTACGAGCAGTACTTC.

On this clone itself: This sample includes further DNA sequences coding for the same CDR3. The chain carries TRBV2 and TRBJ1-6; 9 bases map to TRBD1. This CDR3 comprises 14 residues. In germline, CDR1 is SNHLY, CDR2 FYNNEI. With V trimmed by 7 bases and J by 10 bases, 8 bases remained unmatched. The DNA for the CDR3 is TGTGCCAGCAAGCGGACAGGGGATAGCTCACCCCTCCACTTT. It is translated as CASKRTGDSSPLHF.

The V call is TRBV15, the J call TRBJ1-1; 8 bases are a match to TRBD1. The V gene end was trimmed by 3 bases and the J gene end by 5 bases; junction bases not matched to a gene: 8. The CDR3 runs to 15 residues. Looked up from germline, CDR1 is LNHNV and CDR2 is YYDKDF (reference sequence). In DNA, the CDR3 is TGTGCCACCAGCAGGGGGACAGGTGGCTATACTGAAGCTTTCTTT. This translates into CATSRGTGGYTEAFF.

CDR3 region: CASSLDRDRGWYTEAFF. The DNA of the CDR3 is TGCGCCAGCAGCTTGGACCGGGACAGGGGGTGGTACACTGAAGCTTTCTTT. This chain links TRBV5-1 with TRBJ1-1, with 11 bases aligning to TRBD1. From germline, CDR1 is SGHRS and CDR2 YFSETQ. The CDR3 runs 17 residues. V was clipped by 0 bases and J by 3 bases; unmatched bases: 7.

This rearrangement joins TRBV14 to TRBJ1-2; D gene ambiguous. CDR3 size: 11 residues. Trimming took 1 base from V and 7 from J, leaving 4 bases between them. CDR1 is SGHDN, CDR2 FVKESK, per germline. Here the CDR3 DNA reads TGTGCCAGCAGCCAAGTTGGTGGCTACACCTTC. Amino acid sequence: CASSQVGGYTF.

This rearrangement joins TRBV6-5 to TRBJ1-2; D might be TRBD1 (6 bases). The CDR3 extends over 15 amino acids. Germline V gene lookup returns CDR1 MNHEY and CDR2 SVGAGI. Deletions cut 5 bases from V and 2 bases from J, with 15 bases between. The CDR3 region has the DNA TGTGCCAGCAGTCGAACAGGGAAACTCAACTATGGCTACACCTTC. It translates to CASSRTGKLNYGYTF.

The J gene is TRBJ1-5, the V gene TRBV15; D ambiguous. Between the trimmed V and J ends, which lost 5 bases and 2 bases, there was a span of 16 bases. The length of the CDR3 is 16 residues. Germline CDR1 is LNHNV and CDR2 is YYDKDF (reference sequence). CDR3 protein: CATSLPRRSGNQPQHF. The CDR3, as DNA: TGTGCCACCAGCCTCCCCAGGCGTAGCGGCAATCAGCCCCAGCATTTT. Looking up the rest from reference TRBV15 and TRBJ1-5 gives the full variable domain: DAMVIQNPRYQVTQFGKPVTLSCSQTLNHNVMYWYQQKSSQAPKLLFHYYDKDFNNEADTPDNFQSRRPNTSFCFLDIRSPGLGDTAMYLCATSLPRRSGNQPQHFGDGTRLSIL.

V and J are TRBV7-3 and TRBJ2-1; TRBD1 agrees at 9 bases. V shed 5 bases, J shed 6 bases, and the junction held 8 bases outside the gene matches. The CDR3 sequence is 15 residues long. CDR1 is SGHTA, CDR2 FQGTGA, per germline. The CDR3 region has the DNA TGTGCCAGCAGCCTAGGGACAGGGCTAAGCAATGAGCAGTTCTTC. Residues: CASSLGTGLSNEQFF.